These 31 T cell receptor beta chains originate from one sample sequenced in a study of vaccination and CD4 T cells after COVID-19. The Oncomine TCR Beta short-read assay generated sequence data from the DNA of cultured CD4+ T cells. TCRdb reprocessed the PCR reads via MiXCR and lists one record per CDR3 protein. The table shows about 15,000 distinct CDR3 sequences, with over 45% occurring only once. Their specific antigens are unknown. Treatment specified: roughly 10-day PBMC culture with coronavirus spike peptide pools or control peptides (ViraFEST assay). Sequenced: CD4+ T cells from blood, cultured in vitro. The receptors derive from a human donor who had recovered from COVID-19.

This chain joins TRBV19 and TRBJ1-5; 11 positions agree with TRBD1. There are 16 residues in the CDR3. Losses at the gene ends were 6 bases for V and 2 bases for J; bases not matched to a gene: 6. CDR1 and CDR2 from the germline V gene are LNHDA and SQIVND (reference sequence). This chain's CDR3 is CASSHGQGARNQPQHF. For the CDR3, the DNA is TGTGCCAGTAGCCACGGACAGGGGGCTCGCAATCAGCCCCAGCATTTT.

This clonotype has just a few counts. This sequence joins TRBV7-3 and TRBJ2-7, with a possible D match to TRBD1 (6 bases). The CDR3 length is 13 residues. Germline V lookup: CDR1 SGHTA, CDR2 FQGTGA. Trimming took off 1 base at V and 5 bases at J, with 9 bases between the two ends. The CDR3 region has the DNA TGTGCCAGCAGCTTAAACAGGGACAACGAGCAGTACTTC. As protein: CASSLNRDNEQYF.

The chain uses TRBV6-5 and TRBJ1-6; tentative D call: TRBD1 (5 bases). The length of the CDR3 is 15 residues. The ends were cut back, 2 bases at V and 7 bases at J, with 12 bases in the middle. In germline, CDR1 is MNHEY, CDR2 SVGAGI. The CDR3 DNA sequence: TGTGCCAGCAGTTACGATGGGGCAAGGAATTCACCCCTCCACTTT. This codes for CASSYDGARNSPLHF.

The chain combines TRBV12-3 or TRBV12-4 with TRBJ2-6; tentatively, D is TRBD1 or TRBD2 (5 bases each). V was shortened by 1 base and J by 5 bases, with 9 bases between the two germline ends. The CDR3 contains 15 residues. The CDR3 nucleotides are TGTGCCAGCAGTTTAGGGGACCGGCGGGCCAACGTCCTGACTTTC. Encoded protein: CASSLGDRRANVLTF.

This rearrangement joins TRBV6-1 to TRBJ2-3, with D maybe TRBD1 (5 bases). Germline lookup yields CDR1 MNHNS and CDR2 SASEGT. The ends were cut back, 6 bases at V and 7 bases at J, with 14 bases in the middle. This CDR3 is built from 13 residues. The CDR3 region is CASSPRTLNTQYF. The DNA for the CDR3 is TGTGCCAGCAGCCCCAGGACACTGAATACGCAGTATTTT.

The chain uses TRBV6-2 or TRBV6-3 and TRBJ1-2, with 8 bases that match TRBD1. CDR1 and CDR2 from the germline V gene are MNHEY and SVGEGT. The J segment lost 8 bases and the V segment lost 10 bases, leaving 6 bases of the junction unmatched. The CDR3 is made up of 11 amino acids. In DNA form, the CDR3 reads TGTGCCACGTGGACAGGGAACGGCTACACCTTC. Its protein product is CATWTGNGYTF.

This clonotype has a handful of counts. V usage is TRBV20-1 and J usage is TRBJ2-4; possibly TRBD2 for D (5 bases). The V gene lost 0 bases and the J gene lost 9 bases, with 9 bases spanning the gap. CDR3 length: 12 residues. Germline loops: CDR1 DFQATT, CDR2 SNEGSKA (reference sequence). The CDR3 here is CSARDRTLIQYF. In DNA form, the CDR3 reads TGCAGTGCTAGAGATCGGACTCTCATTCAGTACTTC.

This rearrangement joins TRBV7-2 to TRBJ2-5; no clear D gene. Trimming stripped 2 bases from V and 4 bases from J, with 11 bases between. CDR1 is SGHTA, CDR2 FQGNSA, per germline. The CDR3 is made up of 14 amino acids. The CDR3 region is CASSLSPNPETQYF. CDR3 nucleotides: TGTGCCAGCAGCTTATCCCCGAACCCAGAGACCCAGTACTTC.

This clonotype turned up a few times. The V gene is TRBV24-1, the J gene TRBJ1-2; 8 bases are a match to TRBD1. Per the germline V gene, CDR1 is KGHDR and CDR2 is SFDVKD. CDR3 length: 15 residues. V lost 3 bases, J lost 6 bases, and 8 bases stayed unmatched. The CDR3 DNA reads TGTGCCACCAGTGATCCTCGGACAGGGATGAATGGCTACACCTTC. Protein: CATSDPRTGMNGYTF.

This clonotype was recorded once. J is TRBJ1-1 and V is TRBV7-8, with D unresolved. Germline lookup yields CDR1 SGHVS and CDR2 FQNEAQ. This CDR3 comprises 13 residues. V dropped 1 base and J dropped 8 bases, with 11 bases sitting between them. CDR3 amino acids: CASSLVTDGEAFF. For the CDR3, the DNA is TGTGCCAGCAGCTTAGTTACAGACGGAGAAGCTTTCTTT.

The chain carries TRBV11-2 and TRBJ2-7, with a possible D match to TRBD1 (5 bases). The CDR3 loop spans 13 amino acids. The ends were cut back, 3 bases at V and 1 base at J, with 7 bases in the middle. Germline CDR1 and CDR2: SGHAT and FQNNGV. The CDR3 sequence: CASSFGASYEQYF. The CDR3 DNA reads as TGTGCCAGCAGCTTTGGGGCTTCCTACGAGCAGTACTTC.

In this sample, this clonotype turned up a few times. This chain connects TRBV2 to TRBJ1-2, with D tentatively TRBD1 (6 bases). The CDR3 contains 16 residues. V gave up 5 bases and J gave up 1 base, with 17 bases separating them. Germline V gene data show CDR1 as SNHLY and CDR2 as FYNNEI. This CDR3 reads CASSLQGGRLNYGYTF. Written as DNA, the CDR3 is TGTGCCAGCAGTTTACAGGGTGGTCGGCTTAACTATGGCTACACCTTC.

The chain recombines TRBV7-2 with TRBJ2-1; TRBD2 matches 14 bases. After removal of 5 bases from V and 9 bases from J, the junction contained 12 bases not matched to a gene. This CDR3 has 17 amino acids. CDR1 is SGHTA and CDR2 is FQGNSA in the germline V gene. The CDR3 DNA sequence: TGTGCCAGCAGCCCAAGCCTACCGGGACTAGCGGGAGTTGAGCAGTTCTTC. Protein: CASSPSLPGLAGVEQFF.

The sample holds a few counts of this clonotype. The chain is built from TRBV20-1 and TRBJ1-1, with 9 bases matching TRBD1. The CDR3 spans 12 residues. With 3 bases clipped from V and 4 bases from J, the junction kept 0 bases outside the gene matches. Germline V gene data show CDR1 as DFQATT and CDR2 as SNEGSKA (reference sequence). The CDR3, as DNA: TGCAGTGCTAGGACAGGGGGCACTGAAGCTTTCTTT. Translating gives CSARTGGTEAFF.

The chain couples TRBV2 to TRBJ1-4; D might be TRBD1 (5 bases). Germline CDR1 is SNHLY and CDR2 is FYNNEI. The ends were cut back, 7 bases at V and 3 bases at J, with 9 bases in the middle. The CDR3 runs to 13 residues. CDR3 loop: CASTGGANEKLFF. The CDR3 DNA reads as TGTGCCAGCACTGGGGGGGCTAATGAAAAACTGTTTTTT.

This clonotype showed up just a few times. This sequence joins TRBV15 and TRBJ2-2; D is perhaps TRBD1 or TRBD2 (5 bases each). The CDR3 loop spans 18 amino acids. Germline-derived CDR1 and CDR2 are LNHNV and YYDKDF (reference sequence). V was pared by 0 bases and J by 2 bases, with 16 bases between. The CDR3 bases are TGTGCCACCAGCAGAGATGTGAATACGGGGCCCAACACCGGGGAGCTGTTTTTT. Translating it yields CATSRDVNTGPNTGELFF.

The chain carries TRBV6-1 and TRBJ2-7, with D unresolved. The CDR3 is 16 residues long. V was clipped by 2 bases and J by 1 base, with 15 bases between them. The V gene's germline CDR1 is MNHNS and CDR2 SASEGT. The CDR3 loop is CASSELVGRASYEQYF. In DNA, the CDR3 is TGTGCCAGCAGTGAACTGGTAGGGCGAGCTTCCTACGAGCAGTACTTC.

This chain uses TRBV7-2 with TRBJ2-3; tentative D call: TRBD2 (5 bases). V was cut by 3 bases and J by 7 bases, with 8 bases left in between. This CDR3 is 12 amino acids long. The germline gives CDR1 SGHTA, CDR2 FQGNSA. CDR3 sequence: CASSLGRNTQYF. The DNA of the CDR3 is TGTGCCAGCAGCTTGGGGAGAAATACGCAGTATTTT.

V usage is TRBV12-3 or TRBV12-4 and J usage is TRBJ2-5; D ambiguous. This CDR3 comprises 13 residues. Trimming removed 0 bases at V and 7 bases at J, with 9 bases between. The CDR3 sequence: CASSLALSGTQYF. For the CDR3, the DNA is TGTGCCAGCAGTTTAGCGCTGTCTGGGACCCAGTACTTC.

This clonotype was recorded a few times. The V call is TRBV20-1, the J call TRBJ2-3, with 10 positions matching TRBD2. CDR3 length: 15 residues. J gave up 1 base and V 3 bases, and 4 bases lay outside the gene matches. CDR1 and CDR2 from the germline V gene are DFQATT and SNEGSKA (reference sequence). The DNA of the CDR3 is TGCAGTGCTAGCTCCCTAGCGGGGGGCACAGATACGCAGTATTTT. Amino acids: CSASSLAGGTDTQYF.

This clonotype is deemed medium-sized. The V and J genes are TRBV5-1 and TRBJ1-2, with TRBD1 matching 7 bases. After removal of 2 bases from V and 5 bases from J, the junction contained 3 bases not matched to a gene. Per germline, CDR1 SGHRS and CDR2 YFSETQ. The CDR3 runs to 13 residues. CDR3 sequence (DNA): TGCGCCAGCAGCTTAACGACAGGGTATGGCTACACCTTC. It translates to CASSLTTGYGYTF.

This clonotype occurred a few times. The V and J genes are TRBV2 and TRBJ1-5, with a tentative D call TRBD1 (5 bases). This CDR3 has 15 amino acids. The germline V gene has CDR1 SNHLY and CDR2 FYNNEI. The V end lost 7 bases, the J end lost 0 bases, and 13 bases lay between the germline ends. The CDR3 coding sequence is TGTGCCAGCACCGTAGGGGATCGTAGCAATCAGCCCCAGCATTTT. Translation gives CASTVGDRSNQPQHF.

This clonotype was found a few times. The V call is TRBV7-2, the J call TRBJ2-3; the match to TRBD1 covers 8 bases. CDR1 is SGHTA and CDR2 is FQGNSA in the germline V gene. The CDR3 length is 14 residues. V dropped 6 bases and J dropped 5; count of bases not matched to a gene: 7. CDR3 residues: CASRLTGAGDTQYF. CDR3 in DNA: TGTGCCAGCAGGCTGACAGGGGCGGGAGATACGCAGTATTTT.

V gene TRBV28 combines with J gene TRBJ2-1, with D maybe TRBD2 (6 bases). CDR1 is MDHEN and CDR2 is SYDVKM in the germline V gene. V was trimmed by 6 bases and J by 0 bases, leaving 18 bases between them. The CDR3 length is 17 residues. The CDR3 bases are TGTGCCAGCAGGCCTGACTGGGCGGGGAGCTCCTACAATGAGCAGTTCTTC. As protein: CASRPDWAGSSYNEQFF.

This clonotype was detected once. The V gene is TRBV5-1, the J gene TRBJ2-7; TRBD1 aligns across 9 bases. Germline CDR1 and CDR2: SGHRS and YFSETQ. This CDR3 has 13 amino acids. The junction had 3 bases not matched to a gene; V was cut back by 3 bases and J by 5 bases. In nucleotides, the CDR3 is TGCGCCAGCAGCTGGCGGACAGGGGACGAGCAGTACTTC. Protein sequence: CASSWRTGDEQYF.

This clonotype was found a few times. The chain couples TRBV2 to TRBJ1-2, with TRBD1 matching over 7 bases. Losses at the gene ends were 3 bases for V and 8 bases for J; bases not matched to a gene: 9. This CDR3 contains 14 residues. CDR1 is SNHLY and CDR2 is FYNNEI in the germline V gene. The CDR3 DNA sequence: TGTGCCAGCAGTGAGTCACAGGGGCCCTTCGGCTACACCTTC. It encodes CASSESQGPFGYTF.

The chain combines TRBV20-1 with TRBJ2-1; D is perhaps TRBD2 (6 bases). The CDR3 sequence is 13 residues long. Germline assignment: CDR1 DFQATT and CDR2 SNEGSKA (reference sequence). V was clipped by 6 bases and J by 3 bases, with 12 bases between them. The CDR3 protein is CSAPGLFYNEQFF. In nucleotides, the CDR3 is TGCAGTGCCCCGGGACTGTTCTACAATGAGCAGTTCTTC.

The chain is built from TRBV6-1 and TRBJ1-6; tentative D call: TRBD1 (5 bases). The length of the CDR3 is 15 residues. Trimming pared 7 bases from V and 8 bases from J, leaving 18 bases between. Germline CDR1 MNHNS, CDR2 SASEGT. CDR3 sequence (DNA): TGTGCCAGCAACCAACTCAAAGGGGACCATTCACCCCTCCACTTT. It specifies CASNQLKGDHSPLHF.

This rearrangement joins TRBV20-1 to TRBJ2-1, with D perhaps TRBD1 (5 bases). Trimming took 5 bases from V and 2 from J, leaving 19 bases between them. This CDR3 has 16 amino acids. In germline, CDR1 is DFQATT, CDR2 SNEGSKA (reference sequence). The DNA of the CDR3 is TGCAGTGCTGGGGCCCCCAGTGGGGCCCCCTACAATGAGCAGTTCTTC. Translation: CSAGAPSGAPYNEQFF.

The gene calls are TRBV6-2 or TRBV6-3 and TRBJ2-7; D is perhaps TRBD1 (6 bases). This CDR3 is built from 14 residues. V shed 7 bases and J shed 4 bases, with 17 bases lying between them. Germline V gene sequence: CDR1 MNHEY, CDR2 SVGEGT. The chain's CDR3 is CASTGLGTPYEQYF. CDR3 DNA sequence: TGTGCCAGCACTGGCCTCGGGACACCGTACGAGCAGTACTTC.

This clonotype has just one count. The gene calls are TRBV28 and TRBJ1-5; 10 bases agree with TRBD1. This CDR3 region has 15 residues. Germline loops: CDR1 MDHEN, CDR2 SYDVKM. Trimming cost V 5 bases and J 6 bases; bases outside gene matches: 7. CDR3 amino acids: CASSTGQGLVQPQHF. CDR3 sequence (DNA): TGTGCCAGCAGTACGGGACAGGGGTTGGTTCAGCCCCAGCATTTT.